This TCR beta chain appears in the sequencing data of a study of blood T cell repertoires in COVID-19. As processed by the authors: The assay estimated nucleated cells by amplifying reference gene primers. Sequenced by immunoSEQ multiplex PCR; TCRdb stores in-frame clones only, minus some. V and J calls and clone size come straight from that table; D and trimming were deduced from the DNA. The data contain 270,000 or so clones, roughly 93% of them singletons. This CDR3 region has 19 residues. V lost 2 bases, J lost 6 bases, and 12 bases stayed unmatched. Per germline, CDR1 PRHDT and CDR2 FYEKMQ (reference sequence). Donors were grouped by their self-reported clinical history.

The source of this sequence is a woman between 40 and 50 years old with acute COVID-19. Sequencing was performed on PBMCs or T cells enriched from blood (not recorded which). The V gene is TRBV13, the J gene TRBJ2-1; 14 positions match TRBD2. CDR3 DNA sequence: TGTGCCAGCAGCTTACGTCGACTAGCGGGAGGGCCAGGGCGCAATGAGCAGTTCTTC. It is translated as CASSLRRLAGGPGRNEQFF.